The 9 T cell receptor beta chains listed next were all sequenced from one sample in a study of identical twins. TCRdb re-analysed the 5' RACE reads in MiXCR, keeping a single row per CDR3 protein. The sample lists nearly 650,000 distinct CDR3 sequences, roughly 7.1% occurring once. The same sample was also used in a study of yellow fever vaccine responses in identical twins.

Sample: PBMCs. The receptor set was obtained from a woman aged 18-29 years in good health.

In DNA, the CDR3 is TGTGCCAGCAGCTCCGGGGGTGGTCTAGCGCGGGAGCAGTACTTC. Protein sequence: CASSSGGGLAREQYF. The chain uses TRBV7-6 and TRBJ2-7; D may be TRBD2 (6 bases). This CDR3 spans 15 amino acids. The germline CDR1 and CDR2 sequences are SGHVS and FNYEAQ. V lost 4 bases to trimming and J lost 7 bases, with 20 bases between them.

The rearrangement links TRBV4-1 to TRBJ2-5; the match to TRBD2 covers 14 bases. Germline V gene data show CDR1 as MGHRA and CDR2 as YSYEKL. The CDR3 loop spans 16 amino acids. The V segment lost 5 bases and the J segment 5 bases; nucleotides outside the gene matches: 7. DNA for the CDR3: TGCGCCAGCAGCAACAGACTAGCGGGGGGGCGGGAGACCCAGTACTTC. Translated, it gives CASSNRLAGGRETQYF.

This rearrangement joins TRBV12-3 or TRBV12-4 to TRBJ1-2, with TRBD1 as a possible D gene (5 bases). Trimming pared 4 bases from V and 2 bases from J, leaving 14 bases between. The CDR3 totals 15 residues. The CDR3 protein is CASSSYGGSNYGYTF. The DNA of the CDR3 is TGTGCCAGCAGTTCCTACGGGGGAAGCAACTATGGCTACACCTTC.

This clonotype was seen repeatedly, ten times or more. V is TRBV14 and J is TRBJ2-1; weak D call: TRBD2 (5 bases). This CDR3 contains 15 residues. The V and J ends lost 4 bases and 3 bases respectively, with 13 bases between them. Germline V lookup: CDR1 SGHDN, CDR2 FVKESK. The CDR3 DNA is TGTGCCAGCAGCCGGAGCGGAAAGAGCTACAATGAGCAGTTCTTC. The encoded protein is CASSRSGKSYNEQFF.

This clonotype came up many times. The CDR3 DNA is TGCAGTGCTAGTGGATCGGGACCCAAAAACATTCAGTACTTC. Encoded protein: CSASGSGPKNIQYF. This chain joins TRBV20-1 and TRBJ2-4; D may be TRBD1 or TRBD2 (5 bases each). Trimming took off 3 bases at V and 2 bases at J, with 11 bases between the two ends. CDR3 length: 14 amino acids. Germline V gives CDR1 DFQATT, CDR2 SNEGSKA (reference sequence).

The chain carries TRBV1 and TRBJ2-1; the DNA was not used to check the table's D call, TRBD2. TRBV1 is an annotated pseudogene. The CDR3 has 14 residues. The CDR3 DNA sequence: TGCACCAGCAGCCAAGATAGCGGGGACGGTGAGCAGTTCTTC. Protein sequence: CTSSQDSGDGEQFF.

The table lists this clonotype with a few counts. CDR3: CASSQEASGPTDTQYF. The CDR3 nucleotides are TGCGCCAGCAGCCAAGAGGCTAGCGGTCCCACAGATACGCAGTATTTT. This sequence joins TRBV4-1 and TRBJ2-3; 7 nucleotides agree with TRBD2. Germline V gene data show CDR1 as MGHRA and CDR2 as YSYEKL. The CDR3 has 16 amino acids. V dropped 0 bases and J dropped 2; count of bases not matched to a gene: 5.

This chain links TRBV21-1 with TRBJ2-5; TRBD1 was called by the table and not checked on the DNA. TRBV21-1 is tagged as a pseudogene. This CDR3 is 16 amino acids long. As DNA, the CDR3 is TGTGCCAGCAGCAAATGGGGCGGGGACAACGAAGAGACCCAGTACTTC. Its protein is CASSKWGGDNEETQYF.

The table lists this clonotype with a few counts. The chain is built from TRBV6-5 and TRBJ2-3; unclear D gene. Germline V gives CDR1 MNHEY, CDR2 SVGAGI. The V and J ends lost 1 base and 4 bases respectively, with 12 bases between them. The CDR3 consists of 15 residues. In nucleotides, the CDR3 is TGTGCCAGCAGTTACTTCCCTTACCACCCAGATACGCAGTATTTT. Amino acid sequence: CASSYFPYHPDTQYF.